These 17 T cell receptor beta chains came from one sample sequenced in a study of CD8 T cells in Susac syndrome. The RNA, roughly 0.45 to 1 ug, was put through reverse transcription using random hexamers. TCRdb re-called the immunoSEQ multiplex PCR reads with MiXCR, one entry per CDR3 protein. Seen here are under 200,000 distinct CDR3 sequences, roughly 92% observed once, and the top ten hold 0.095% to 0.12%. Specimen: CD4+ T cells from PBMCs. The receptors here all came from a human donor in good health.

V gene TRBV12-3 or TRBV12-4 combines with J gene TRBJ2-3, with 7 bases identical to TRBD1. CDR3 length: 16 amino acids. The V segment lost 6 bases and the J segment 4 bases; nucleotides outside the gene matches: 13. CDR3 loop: CASSSTGLQGSDTQYF. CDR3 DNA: TGTGCCAGCAGCTCTACGGGCTTACAGGGGTCAGATACGCAGTATTTT.

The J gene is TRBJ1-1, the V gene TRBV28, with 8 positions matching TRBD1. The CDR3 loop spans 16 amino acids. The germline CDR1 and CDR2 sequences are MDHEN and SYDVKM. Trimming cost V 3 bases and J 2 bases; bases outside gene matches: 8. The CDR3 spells CASSLSQGATNTEAFF. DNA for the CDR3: TGTGCCAGCAGTTTGAGTCAGGGGGCGACTAACACTGAAGCTTTCTTT.

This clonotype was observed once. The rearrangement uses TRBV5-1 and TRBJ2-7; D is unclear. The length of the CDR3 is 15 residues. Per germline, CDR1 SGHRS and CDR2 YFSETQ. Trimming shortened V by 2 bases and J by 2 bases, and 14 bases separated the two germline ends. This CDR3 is CASSFGVGPPYEQYV. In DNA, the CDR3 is TGCGCCAGCAGCTTTGGGGTAGGTCCCCCCTACGAGCAGTACGTC.

The CDR3 DNA is TGTGCCAGTAGTCGGGGGGACAGGGGTGAAGCTTTCTTT. It is translated as CASSRGDRGEAFF. The chain has TRBV19 and TRBJ1-1; TRBD1 agrees at 10 bases. The CDR3 runs to 13 residues. Losses at the gene ends were 5 bases for V and 7 bases for J; bases not matched to a gene: 4. Germline values: CDR1 LNHDA, CDR2 SQIVND (reference sequence).

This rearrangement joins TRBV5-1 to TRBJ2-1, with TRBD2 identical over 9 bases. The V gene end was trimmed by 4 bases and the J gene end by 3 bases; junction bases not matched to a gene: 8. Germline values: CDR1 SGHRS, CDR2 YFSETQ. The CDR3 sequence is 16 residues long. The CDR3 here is CASSKDLAGIYNEQFF. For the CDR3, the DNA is TGCGCCAGCAGCAAAGACCTAGCGGGGATCTACAATGAGCAGTTCTTC.

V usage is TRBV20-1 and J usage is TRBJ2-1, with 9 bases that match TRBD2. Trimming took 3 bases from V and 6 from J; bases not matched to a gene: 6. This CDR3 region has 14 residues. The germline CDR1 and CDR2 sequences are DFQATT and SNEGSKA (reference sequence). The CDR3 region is CSASFAGGINEQFF. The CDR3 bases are TGCAGTGCTAGTTTTGCGGGGGGGATCAATGAGCAGTTCTTC.

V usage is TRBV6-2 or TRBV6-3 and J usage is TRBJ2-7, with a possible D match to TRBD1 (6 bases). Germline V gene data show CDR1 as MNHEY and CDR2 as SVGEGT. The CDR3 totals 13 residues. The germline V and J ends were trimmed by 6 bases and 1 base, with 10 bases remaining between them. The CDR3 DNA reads TGTGCCAGCAGGTCGACAGGTTCCTACGAGCAGTACGTC. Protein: CASRSTGSYEQYV.

The CDR3 DNA follows: TGCAGCGAGGGGACAGGGGTTTACAATGAGCAGTTCTTC. It encodes CSEGTGVYNEQFF. V and J are TRBV29-1 and TRBJ2-1; TRBD1 aligns across 10 bases. The CDR3 is made up of 13 amino acids. CDR1 and CDR2 from the germline V gene are SQVTM and ANQGSEA. Trimming at V came to 7 bases and at J to 4 bases, leaving 4 bases not matched to a gene.

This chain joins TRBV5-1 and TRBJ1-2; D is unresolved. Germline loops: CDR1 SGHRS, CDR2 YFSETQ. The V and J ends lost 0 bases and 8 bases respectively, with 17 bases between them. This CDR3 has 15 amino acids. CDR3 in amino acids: CASSLERGTPGGYTF. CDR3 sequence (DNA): TGCGCCAGCAGCTTGGAGCGGGGTACCCCAGGAGGCTACACCTTC.

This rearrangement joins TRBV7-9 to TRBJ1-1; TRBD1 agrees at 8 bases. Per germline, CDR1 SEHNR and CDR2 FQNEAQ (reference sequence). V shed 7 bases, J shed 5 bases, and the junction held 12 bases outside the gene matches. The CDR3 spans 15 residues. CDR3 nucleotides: TGTGCCAGCAACACACCGACAGGGGTGGGGACTGAAGCTTTCTTT. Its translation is CASNTPTGVGTEAFF.

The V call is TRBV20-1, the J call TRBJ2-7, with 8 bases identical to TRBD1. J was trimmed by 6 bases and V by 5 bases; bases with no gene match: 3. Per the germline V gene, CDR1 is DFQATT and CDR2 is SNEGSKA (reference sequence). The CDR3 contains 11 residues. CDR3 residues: CSARTGGEQYF. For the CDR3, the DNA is TGCAGTGCTCGTACAGGGGGCGAGCAGTACTTC.

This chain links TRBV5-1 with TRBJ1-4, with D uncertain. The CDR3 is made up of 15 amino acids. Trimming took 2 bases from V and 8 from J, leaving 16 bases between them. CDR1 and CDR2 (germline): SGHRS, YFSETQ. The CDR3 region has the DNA TGCGCCAGCAGCTTATTGGAGGGCATAGGAGAAAAACTGTTTTTT. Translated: CASSLLEGIGEKLFF.

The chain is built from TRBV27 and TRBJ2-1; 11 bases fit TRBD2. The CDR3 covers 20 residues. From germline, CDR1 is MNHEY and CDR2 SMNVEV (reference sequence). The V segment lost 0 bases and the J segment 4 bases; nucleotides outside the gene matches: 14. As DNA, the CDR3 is TGTGCCAGCAGTTTATCCCACCTGACTAGCGGGGTTATTAAGTACAATGAGCAGTTCTTC. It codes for CASSLSHLTSGVIKYNEQFF.

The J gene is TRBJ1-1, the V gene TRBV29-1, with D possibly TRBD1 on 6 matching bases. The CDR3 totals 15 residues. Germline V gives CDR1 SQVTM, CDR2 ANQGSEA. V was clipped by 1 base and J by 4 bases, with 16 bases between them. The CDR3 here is CSVEVLGGVSTEAFF. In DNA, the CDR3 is TGCAGCGTTGAAGTGCTTGGGGGCGTAAGCACTGAAGCTTTCTTT. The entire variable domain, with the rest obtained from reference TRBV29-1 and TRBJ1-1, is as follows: SAVISQKPSRDICQRGTSLTIQCQVDSQVTMMFWYRQQPGQSLTLIATANQGSEATYESGFVIDKFPISRPNLTFSTLTVSNMSPEDSSIYLCSVEVLGGVSTEAFFGQGTRLTVV.

The CDR3 coding sequence is TGCAGTGCTGATAGCGGGCGGAACTTCGCGGAAAATGAGCAGTTCTTC. It yields the protein CSADSGRNFAENEQFF. V and J are TRBV20-1 and TRBJ2-1; the match to TRBD2 covers 7 bases. Germline V CDR1 and CDR2: DFQATT, SNEGSKA (reference sequence). With 5 bases clipped from V and 7 bases from J, the junction kept 17 bases outside the gene matches. The CDR3 covers 16 residues.

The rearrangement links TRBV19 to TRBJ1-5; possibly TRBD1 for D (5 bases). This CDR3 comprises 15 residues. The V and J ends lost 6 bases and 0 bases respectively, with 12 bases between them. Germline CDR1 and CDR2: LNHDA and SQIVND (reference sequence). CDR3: CASRTEFISNQPQHF. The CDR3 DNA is TGTGCCAGTAGGACAGAATTTATTAGCAATCAGCCCCAGCATTTT.

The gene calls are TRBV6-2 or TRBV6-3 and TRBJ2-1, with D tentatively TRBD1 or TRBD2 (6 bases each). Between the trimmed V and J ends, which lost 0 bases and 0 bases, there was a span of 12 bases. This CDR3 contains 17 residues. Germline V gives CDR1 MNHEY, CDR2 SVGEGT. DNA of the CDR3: TGTGCCAGCAGTTACTCGAATCGGGGGCGCTCCTACAATGAGCAGTTCTTC. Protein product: CASSYSNRGRSYNEQFF.